This record looks at one TCR beta chain sequence and its context. Profiled with immunoSEQ multiplex PCR; TCRdb holds only in-frame clones, not every one. The sample comprises approximately 280,000 clones, roughly 89% of which are singletons, and about 6.1% rests with the top ten. This specimen comes from a study of blood T cell repertoires in COVID-19. Across the whole study: COVID-19 samples collected from the United States, Italy and Spain covered acute and convalescent phases.

CDR3 length: 13 amino acids. The ends were cut back, 4 bases at V and 6 bases at J, with 10 bases in the middle. CDR1 is MGHRA, CDR2 YSYEKL, per germline. Categorization into cohorts depended on clinical history that participants reported. Specimen: PBMCs or T cells enriched from blood (not recorded which). The chain couples TRBV4-1 to TRBJ2-1; D is uncertain. This TCR was sampled from a woman between 40 and 55 years old who had recovered from COVID-19. The CDR3 loop reads CASSRPSPNEQFF. CDR3 DNA: TGCGCCAGCAGCCGACCTAGTCCCAATGAGCAGTTCTTC.